Presented here are 25 T cell receptor beta chains from one specimen sequenced in a study of human T cells and chemical hapten exposure. Noted time point: pre-sensitization, week 0. Treatment given: therapeutic diphenylcyclopropenone sensitization with weekly scalp DPC. TCRdb passed the RACE reads through MiXCR, listing each CDR3 protein once. Among approximately 400,000 distinct CDR3 sequences, 5.1% were seen once, and the ten largest hold just over 2.5%. Specimen: whole blood, collected in connection with sensitization to the hapten diphenylcyclopropenone (DPC). The receptors shown here come from a woman in her fifties or sixties with alopecia areata. Some clones in this sample may be carry-over from other donors' samples.

This clonotype showed up many times. The rearrangement uses TRBV10-3 and TRBJ2-2; the D gene is possibly TRBD1 (6 bases). Trimming left V 8 bases short and J 3 bases short, with 13 bases between. The CDR3 length is 14 residues. Germline V gene data show CDR1 as ENHRY and CDR2 as SYGVKD. CDR3 nucleotides: TGTGCCATCGGGGCAGGGGACCACACCGGGGAGCTGTTTTTT. It encodes CAIGAGDHTGELFF.

The CDR3 DNA is TGTGCCAGCAGCTTAGACGGGGGCGGGACAGGCTACGAGCAGTACTTC. Translated, it gives CASSLDGGGTGYEQYF. The chain employs TRBV7-2 and TRBJ2-7, with 8 bases matching TRBD1. Germline V gene sequence: CDR1 SGHTA, CDR2 FQGNSA. The CDR3 consists of 16 residues. V dropped 1 base and J dropped 3; count of bases not matched to a gene: 8.

This clonotype was observed a handful of times. This chain joins TRBV12-5 and TRBJ2-1; maybe TRBD1 (6 bases). V was clipped by 0 bases and J by 16 bases, with 10 bases between them. The CDR3 totals 11 residues. The V gene's germline CDR1 is LGHNT and CDR2 FRNRAP. This chain's CDR3 is CASGLVGHYFF. In nucleotides, the CDR3 is TGTGCTAGTGGTTTGGTGGGACATTACTTCTTC.

The V and J genes are TRBV18 and TRBJ1-1; D is ambiguous. The V gene lost 3 bases and the J gene lost 1 base, with 6 bases spanning the gap. Germline V lookup: CDR1 KGHSH, CDR2 LQKENI. CDR3 length: 13 amino acids. The CDR3 sequence is CASSPNRNTEAFF. CDR3 DNA sequence: TGTGCCAGCTCACCGAACAGGAACACTGAAGCTTTCTTT.

This chain links TRBV12-3 or TRBV12-4 with TRBJ1-4; the D gene is possibly TRBD1 (5 bases). This CDR3 spans 13 amino acids. V was cut by 3 bases and J by 7 bases, with 9 bases left in between. The CDR3 bases are TGTGCCAGCAGTTTTGGGGGGATTGAAAAACTGTTTTTT. Residues: CASSFGGIEKLFF.

This clonotype was picked up a small number of times. This chain joins TRBV18 and TRBJ1-2, with 8 bases aligning to TRBD1. There are 15 residues in the CDR3. Losses at the gene ends were 6 bases for V and 0 bases for J; bases not matched to a gene: 6. Germline loops: CDR1 KGHSH, CDR2 LQKENI. Here the CDR3 reads CASSETGEANYGYTF. DNA of the CDR3: TGTGCCAGCTCTGAGACAGGGGAAGCTAACTATGGCTACACCTTC.

This clonotype has only a few counts. The genes are TRBV28 and TRBJ2-3, with D maybe TRBD1 (6 bases). The length of the CDR3 is 17 residues. With 4 bases removed from V and 1 base from J, the gap between germline ends came to 18 bases. Per the germline V gene, CDR1 is MDHEN and CDR2 is SYDVKM. CDR3 bases: TGTGCCAGCAGTTCCCCCGAGGGGGTTGGCGGCACAGATACGCAGTATTTT. As protein: CASSSPEGVGGTDTQYF.

This clonotype has at least ten counts. The chain uses TRBV9 and TRBJ2-3, with 12 bases aligning to TRBD2. CDR1 and CDR2 from the germline V gene are SGDLS and YYNGEE. The ends lost 4 bases at V and 5 bases at J; junction bases unmatched: 8. The CDR3 is 16 residues long. The CDR3 DNA reads as TGTGCCAGCAGCCCCCGGGCTAGCGGGGGGGGAGATACGCAGTATTTT. Translated: CASSPRASGGGDTQYF.

There are many counts of this clonotype. The J gene is TRBJ2-3, the V gene TRBV29-1; 7 nucleotides match TRBD1. Germline CDR1 SQVTM, CDR2 ANQGSEA. V lost 4 bases, J lost 2 bases, and 9 bases stayed unmatched. The CDR3 loop spans 15 amino acids. CDR3: CSVVPRQGPTDTQYF. The CDR3 bases are TGCAGCGTTGTCCCGAGACAGGGACCCACAGATACGCAGTATTTT.

This clonotype occurred a few times. V is TRBV15 and J is TRBJ2-3; 10 bases map to TRBD2. The CDR3 contains 16 residues. Losses at the gene ends were 0 bases for V and 1 base for J; bases not matched to a gene: 1. The germline V gene has CDR1 LNHNV and CDR2 YYDKDF (reference sequence). The CDR3 DNA sequence: TGTGCCACCAGCAGAGATCTAGCGGGGGGCACAGATACGCAGTATTTT. Translating gives CATSRDLAGGTDTQYF. The whole variable domain, remainder taken from reference TRBV15 and TRBJ2-3, is DAMVIQNPRYQVTQFGKPVTLSCSQTLNHNVMYWYQQKSSQAPKLLFHYYDKDFNNEADTPDNFQSRRPNTSFCFLDIRSPGLGDTAMYLCATSRDLAGGTDTQYFGPGTRLTVL.

This clonotype has a count of ten or more. The chain joins TRBV29-1 to TRBJ2-5; possible D gene TRBD2, 6 bases. Germline CDR1 reads SQVTM; CDR2 reads ANQGSEA. CDR3 length: 13 residues. V was clipped by 3 bases and J by 2 bases, with 10 bases between them. CDR3 region: CSVEAAGQETQYF. DNA of the CDR3: TGCAGCGTTGAGGCGGCGGGGCAAGAGACCCAGTACTTC.

In this sample, this clonotype turned up a few times. The chain recombines TRBV12-3 or TRBV12-4 with TRBJ1-6, with unresolved D. CDR3 size: 13 residues. With 5 bases removed from V and 7 bases from J, the gap between germline ends came to 9 bases. The CDR3 sequence: CASSPRLNSPLHF. The CDR3 nucleotides read TGTGCCAGCAGTCCCCGTCTCAATTCACCCCTCCACTTT.

This clonotype was found many times. The chain combines TRBV18 with TRBJ1-6, with 7 bases identical to TRBD1. Trimming at V came to 7 bases and at J to 6 bases, leaving 9 bases not matched to a gene. Per germline, CDR1 KGHSH and CDR2 LQKENI. The CDR3 covers 15 residues. In DNA, the CDR3 is TGTGCCAGCTTCACAGCCGGGACAGCTAATTCACCCCTCCACTTT. As protein: CASFTAGTANSPLHF.

About this clonotype itself: A read error may be the cause here, since a much bigger clone is one base away. V and J are TRBV2 and TRBJ1-1; 10 nucleotides line up with TRBD1. The CDR3 sequence is 16 residues long. The germline V gene has CDR1 SNHLY and CDR2 FYNNEI. CDR3 nucleotide sequence: TGTGCCAGCAGTGCCCTAAGACAGGGGGCGGGCACTGAAGCTATCTTT. Protein sequence: CASSALRQGAGTEAIF.

V is TRBV5-1 and J is TRBJ2-3; TRBD2 agrees at 14 bases. The CDR3 is made up of 17 amino acids. V shed 3 bases and J 2 bases; nucleotides not matched to a gene: 5. In germline, CDR1 is SGHRS, CDR2 YFSETQ. CDR3 DNA: TGCGCCAGCAGCTCGGGACTAGCGGGAGTCATCACAGATACGCAGTATTTT. This codes for CASSSGLAGVITDTQYF.

This clonotype appeared many times. The gene calls are TRBV3-1 and TRBJ1-6; D gene ambiguous. The CDR3 extends over 15 amino acids. The germline V and J ends were trimmed by 4 bases and 8 bases, with 15 bases remaining between them. Germline loops: CDR1 LGHDT, CDR2 YNNKEL (reference sequence). As DNA, the CDR3 is TGTGCCAGCAGCCCCCAGACACGGCGTGATTCACCCCTCCACTTT. This codes for CASSPQTRRDSPLHF. Full variable domain (outside the CDR3, taken from reference TRBV3-1 and TRBJ1-6): DTAVSQTPKYLVTQMGNDKSIKCEQNLGHDTMYWYKQDSKKFLKIMFSYNNKELIINETVPNRFSPKSPDKAHLNLHINSLELGDSAVYFCASSPQTRRDSPLHFGNGTRLTVT.

The chain carries TRBV5-1 and TRBJ2-7; 8 nucleotides agree with TRBD1. V lost 2 bases and J lost 2; bases outside the gene matches: 3. Germline V lookup: CDR1 SGHRS, CDR2 YFSETQ. The CDR3 loop spans 14 amino acids. In DNA, the CDR3 is TGCGCCAGCAGCTTTACAGGGGGTACCTACGAGCAGTACTTC. Its protein product is CASSFTGGTYEQYF.

There are a few counts of this clonotype. The V gene is TRBV11-2, the J gene TRBJ1-2; a possible D gene is TRBD1 (6 bases). Deletions cut 2 bases from V and 6 bases from J, with 13 bases between. Germline CDR1 and CDR2: SGHAT and FQNNGV. CDR3 length: 14 residues. In DNA, the CDR3 is TGTGCCAGCAGCTTACGAACAGGGTACGATGGCTACACCTTC. Amino acid sequence: CASSLRTGYDGYTF. The complete variable domain, with remaining parts taken from reference TRBV11-2 and TRBJ1-2, reads EAGVAQSPRYKIIEKRQSVAFWCNPISGHATLYWYQQILGQGPKLLIQFQNNGVVDDSQLPKDRFSAERLKGVDSTLKIQPAKLEDSAVYLCASSLRTGYDGYTFGSGTRLTVV.

This chain joins TRBV29-1 and TRBJ2-1; D may match TRBD1 or TRBD2 (5 bases each). The germline CDR1 and CDR2 sequences are SQVTM and ANQGSEA. V dropped 4 bases and J dropped 1 base, with 5 bases sitting between them. This CDR3 is built from 12 residues. The CDR3 reads CSVGGSYNEQFF. The CDR3 DNA sequence: TGCAGCGTTGGGGGGTCCTACAATGAGCAGTTCTTC.

This clonotype was recorded many times. V is TRBV20-1 and J is TRBJ2-3, with D perhaps TRBD2 (7 bases). CDR1 and CDR2 from the germline V gene are DFQATT and SNEGSKA (reference sequence). There are 16 residues in the CDR3. Trimming cost V 6 bases and J 2 bases, with 21 bases left between them. CDR3 sequence (DNA): TGCAGTGCCCGGCGGCGGAGCGGGACAACCACAGATACGCAGTATTTT. It codes for CSARRRSGTTTDTQYF.

This clonotype appeared a few times. This chain connects TRBV20-1 to TRBJ2-3, with a possible D match to TRBD1 (8 bases). CDR3 length: 16 amino acids. With 1 base removed from V and 4 bases from J, the gap between germline ends came to 18 bases. In germline, CDR1 is DFQATT, CDR2 SNEGSKA (reference sequence). The CDR3 DNA is TGCAGTGCTAGAGGGGGGGGCGGACAGGGAGCAGATACGCAGTATTTT. Encoded protein: CSARGGGGQGADTQYF.

This clonotype appeared many times. This CDR3 reads CASSLAPEGEQFF. The CDR3 DNA sequence: TGTGCCAGCAGTTTAGCCCCGGAGGGTGAGCAGTTCTTC. This chain links TRBV12-3 or TRBV12-4 with TRBJ2-1; D might be TRBD2 (6 bases). V lost 0 bases, J lost 9 bases, and 9 bases lay in between. This CDR3 spans 13 amino acids.

This clonotype was counted ten times or more. The J gene is TRBJ2-2, the V gene TRBV15, with 8 bases fitting TRBD2. This CDR3 is built from 17 residues. V was pared by 3 bases and J by 0 bases, with 6 bases of the junction left unmatched. Germline V gives CDR1 LNHNV, CDR2 YYDKDF (reference sequence). DNA for the CDR3: TGTGCCACCAGCAGCCCGGGAGGGGTCCCGAACACCGGGGAGCTGTTTTTT. Translating gives CATSSPGGVPNTGELFF.

The chain is built from TRBV24-1 and TRBJ1-4, with 7 bases fitting TRBD1. The germline gives CDR1 KGHDR, CDR2 SFDVKD. The CDR3 totals 14 residues. V lost 7 bases, J lost 8 bases, and 9 bases stayed unmatched. DNA of the CDR3: TGTGCCACCAGCCAAACAGGGGAAGACGAAAAACTGTTTTTT. Its protein product is CATSQTGEDEKLFF.

The table lists this clonotype with many counts. The chain recombines TRBV9 with TRBJ2-7; D gene ambiguous. The V gene's germline CDR1 is SGDLS and CDR2 YYNGEE. V was shortened by 4 bases and J by 1 base, with 15 bases between the two germline ends. The CDR3 spans 15 residues. The CDR3 sequence is CASSPRQDPSYEQYF. In DNA, the CDR3 is TGTGCCAGCAGCCCCCGCCAGGACCCATCCTACGAGCAGTACTTC.